Listed below are T cell receptor beta chains from one sample, sequenced in a study of T cells in Graves' hyperthyroidism and ophthalmopathy. TCRdb used MiXCR to reprocess the multiplex PCR reads, holding one entry per CDR3 protein. Among about 270,000 distinct CDR3 sequences listed, approximately 20% were seen once. The sequenced sample consisted of blood. These receptors came from a man aged 30 to 45 with Graves' ophthalmopathy. Each CDR3 is given with its conserved first and last residue. D genes are given only for firm matches. Rows give clone size only sometimes, using once, few, many, or a class for an expanded clone.

D gene: TRBD1
V gene: TRBV19
J gene: TRBJ1-1
clone size: -
CDR3 DNA: TGTGCCAGTAGTATTACCGGGACAGGGGACACTGAAGCTTTCTTT
CDR3 protein: CASSITGTGDTEAFF

D gene: -
V gene: TRBV11-2
J gene: TRBJ1-4
clone size: -
CDR3 DNA: TGTGCCAGCAGCTTAGGAGACAGGCACCGTTATGAAAAACTGTTTTTT
CDR3 protein: CASSLGDRHRYEKLFF

D gene: -
V gene: TRBV7-9
J gene: TRBJ2-7
clone size: -
CDR3 DNA: TGTGTCAGCAGCTTATACCCAGCGTTGACTTACGAGCAGTACTTC
CDR3 protein: CVSSLYPALTYEQYF

D gene: -
V gene: TRBV20-1
J gene: TRBJ2-3
clone size: few
CDR3 DNA: TGCAGTGCTAATTCCAGGGCTAGCACAGATACGCAGTATTTT
CDR3 protein: CSANSRASTDTQYF

D gene: -
V gene: TRBV3-1
J gene: TRBJ1-1
clone size: many
CDR3 DNA: TGTGCCAGCAGATTACAGGGTGGCACTGAAGCTTTCTTT
CDR3 protein: CASRLQGGTEAFF

D gene: TRBD2
V gene: TRBV20-1
J gene: TRBJ2-7
clone size: many
CDR3 DNA: TGCAGTGCTAGAGACGACGGGAGGGAGTACGCGCAGTACTTC
CDR3 protein: CSARDDGREYAQYF

D gene: TRBD1
V gene: TRBV19
J gene: TRBJ1-1
clone size: -
CDR3 DNA: TGTGCCAGTAGTCCGACGACAGGGGGGACGACTGAAGCTTTCTTT
CDR3 protein: CASSPTTGGTTEAFF

D gene: -
V gene: TRBV11-3
J gene: TRBJ2-2
clone size: few
CDR3 DNA: TGTGCCAGCAGCCGAACTAGCCTATTAGGGACCGGGGAGCTGTTTTTT
CDR3 protein: CASSRTSLLGTGELFF

D gene: -
V gene: TRBV6-1
J gene: TRBJ2-1
clone size: few
CDR3 DNA: TGTGCCAGCAGTGTTTGGTCCGGGAGTTCTTACAATGAGCAGTTCTTC
CDR3 protein: CASSVWSGSSYNEQFF

D gene: -
V gene: TRBV2
J gene: TRBJ1-4
clone size: -
CDR3 DNA: TGTGCCAGCAGTGTCGGGCAGGGAGATGAAAAACTGTTTTTT
CDR3 protein: CASSVGQGDEKLFF